Each of the 30 T cell receptor beta chains below was sequenced from the same sample in a study of tumor and adjacent non-tumor tissue in lung cancer. TCRbeta libraries were built with three rounds of nested PCR, modified from ARM-PCR. TCRdb fed the multiplex PCR reads into MiXCR, producing one record per CDR3 protein. The sample consists of about 200,000 distinct CDR3 sequences, 60% to 75% of them appearing once. RNA was extracted from bulk tissue without any cell sorting. The sequenced sample was lung tumor tissue. Receptors were obtained from a man aged 55-75 years with non-small cell lung cancer.

With respect to this clonotype: A junction boundary mismatches the germline segment, possibly from a read error. The chain joins TRBV6-5 to TRBJ1-1, with D tentatively TRBD1 (5 bases). The CDR3 is made up of 14 amino acids. Per the germline V gene, CDR1 is MNHEY and CDR2 is SVGAGI. CDR3 DNA: TGTGCCAGCCGGTCGGGGGGTTCGGTAACTGAAACTTTCTTT. Translating gives CASRSGGSVTETFF.

As for this clonotype: A junction end diverges from the germline sequence, so it may reflect a read error. The chain recombines TRBV6-5 with TRBJ2-1, with D possibly matching TRBD1 (5 bases). The CDR3 loop spans 17 amino acids. Germline V gene lookup returns CDR1 MNHEY and CDR2 SVGAGI. CDR3 sequence: CASSYWYRPRSYNEQSF. The CDR3 bases are TGTGCCAGCAGTTACTGGTACAGGCCGAGATCCTACAATGAGCAGTCCTTC.

Only one count was recorded for this clonotype. V usage is TRBV29-1 and J usage is TRBJ2-7, with no clear D. CDR1 is SQVTM, CDR2 ANQGSEA, per germline. CDR3 length: 14 residues. V lost 3 bases and J lost 0, with 12 bases in between. CDR3 amino acids: CSVDPIGASYEQYF. The CDR3 DNA is TGCAGCGTTGACCCGATAGGTGCCTCCTACGAGCAGTACTTC.

The chain recombines TRBV11-3 with TRBJ2-1; D may match TRBD1 or TRBD2 (5 bases each). With 5 bases removed from V and 7 bases from J, the gap between germline ends came to 18 bases. The CDR3 has 15 residues. The germline gives CDR1 SGHNT, CDR2 YENEEA. The CDR3 reads CASSPSIGTNNEQFF. The DNA for the CDR3 is TGTGCCAGCAGCCCGTCTATCGGGACCAATAATGAGCAGTTCTTC.

On this clonotype itself: At one end the junction does not follow the germline gene, possibly because of a read error. The chain links TRBV24-1 to TRBJ2-1; perhaps TRBD2 as D (7 bases). The CDR3 length is 16 residues. The germline gives CDR1 KGHDR, CDR2 SFDVKD. The CDR3 region has the DNA TGTGACACCAGTGGCGGGGGCCGTGGTTCCTACAATGAGCAGTTCTTC. Its translation: CDTSGGGRGSYNEQFF.

This clonotype was seen at least ten times. The V call is TRBV6-1, the J call TRBJ2-7; TRBD2 matches at 7 bases. V shed 7 bases, J shed 2 bases, and the junction held 8 bases outside the gene matches. CDR1 and CDR2 (germline): MNHNS, SASEGT. The CDR3 covers 14 residues. CDR3 protein: CASKRDGPPYEQYF. The CDR3 bases are TGTGCCAGCAAGCGGGACGGTCCGCCCTACGAGCAGTACTTC.

V is TRBV4-3 and J is TRBJ2-4; possibly TRBD1 for D (5 bases). The V gene's germline CDR1 is LGHNA and CDR2 YSLEER. The length of the CDR3 is 16 residues. The V end lost 3 bases, the J end lost 3 bases, and 15 bases lay between the germline ends. In DNA form, the CDR3 reads TGCGCCAGCAGCCAGATTGACAAGGGGCACAAAAACATTCAGTACTTC. Residues: CASSQIDKGHKNIQYF.

The chain employs TRBV20-1 and TRBJ2-4; TRBD2 matches at 15 bases. Germline V lookup: CDR1 DFQATT, CDR2 SNEGSKA (reference sequence). The V and J ends lost 6 bases and 6 bases, in that order; junction bases with no gene match: 3. The CDR3 runs 14 residues. CDR3 amino acids: CSARTSGRGNIQYF. The CDR3 DNA follows: TGCAGTGCACGGACTAGCGGGAGGGGAAACATTCAGTACTTC.

This clonotype was detected only a few times. One junction end disagrees with the germline gene, perhaps due to a read error. The rearrangement uses TRBV11-3 and TRBJ2-1; 8 bases are a match to TRBD2. The CDR3 has 14 amino acids. Germline CDR1 SGHNT, CDR2 YENEEA. CDR3 nucleotides: TGTGCTAGCAACTTAGACCTAACTAGCGGAGAGCAGTTCTTC. Its translation is CASNLDLTSGEQFF.

This chain connects TRBV29-1 to TRBJ1-2, with no clear D. CDR1 SQVTM and CDR2 ANQGSEA come from the germline V gene. CDR3 length equals 15 residues. Trimming shortened V by 4 bases and J by 4 bases, and 19 bases separated the two germline ends. CDR3 loop: CSVVKIGLAGYGYTF. CDR3 coding DNA: TGCAGCGTTGTAAAAATCGGACTGGCAGGCTATGGCTACACCTTC.

Regarding this clonotype: At one end the junction does not follow the germline gene, possibly because of a read error. The chain uses TRBV20-1 and TRBJ2-7; D may correspond to TRBD1 or TRBD2 (5 bases each). The CDR3 runs to 11 residues. Germline V gene data show CDR1 as DFQATT and CDR2 as SNEGSKA (reference sequence). DNA for the CDR3: TGCAGTATGGGACCAGGCTACGAGCAATACTTC. The encoded protein is CSMGPGYEQYF.

The CDR3 nucleotides are TGTGCCAGTAGATACTCGGCAGGGGGCTTAAATTCACCCCTCCACTTT. It specifies CASRYSAGGLNSPLHF. The rearrangement joins TRBV6-6 to TRBJ1-6; 8 bases map to TRBD1. Trimming took 9 bases from V and 7 from J; bases not matched to a gene: 14. CDR3 size: 16 residues. Germline V gene data show CDR1 as MNHNY and CDR2 as SVGAGI (reference sequence).

With regard to this clonotype: Germline and junction disagree at one end, which may indicate a read error. The chain joins TRBV11-2 to TRBJ2-5; 7 nucleotides match TRBD1. Germline V CDR1 and CDR2: SGHAT, FQNNGV. This CDR3 region has 13 residues. In DNA, the CDR3 is TGTGCCAACAGCTCTACAGGGGAACAGACCCAATACTTC. Translated, it gives CANSSTGEQTQYF.

This clonotype was seen many times. The rearrangement uses TRBV20-1 and TRBJ1-1, with TRBD1 as a possible D gene (5 bases). The V gene's germline CDR1 is DFQATT and CDR2 SNEGSKA (reference sequence). The CDR3 loop spans 13 amino acids. The V end was cut by 7 bases, the J end by 2 bases, with 14 bases between. The CDR3 sequence is CSGKTEGNTEAFF. As DNA, the CDR3 is TGCAGTGGCAAGACAGAGGGTAACACTGAAGCTTTCTTT.

This chain joins TRBV20-1 and TRBJ2-2; 11 positions agree with TRBD1. Germline trimming cut 8 bases from V and 3 bases from J; bases unmatched to any gene: 8. The CDR3 loop spans 15 amino acids. Germline assignment: CDR1 DFQATT and CDR2 SNEGSKA (reference sequence). CDR3 DNA: TGCAGTACCCCGGGACAGGGGGTGGACACCGGGGAGCTGTTTTTT. It encodes CSTPGQGVDTGELFF.

This clonotype was seen a single time. A much larger clonotype is one base distant, so this may be a read error. DNA for the CDR3: TGCAGTGCTATGGCAGGGGTCAGCAATCAGCCCCAGCATTTT. This translates into CSAMAGVSNQPQHF. This chain connects TRBV20-1 to TRBJ1-5; a weak D match, TRBD1 (6 bases). Germline CDR1 reads DFQATT; CDR2 reads SNEGSKA (reference sequence). V was trimmed by 4 bases and J by 1 base, leaving 11 bases between them. This CDR3 is built from 14 residues.

In the case of this clonotype: A read error may explain this, as a much larger clone is one base away. The chain couples TRBV20-1 to TRBJ1-2; tentative D call: TRBD1 (5 bases). The length of the CDR3 is 15 residues. Trimming stripped 0 bases from V and 2 bases from J, with 13 bases between. Germline assignment: CDR1 DFQATT and CDR2 SNEGSKA (reference sequence). The CDR3 region is CSARDRVRANYGYTF. The CDR3 DNA follows: TGCAGTGCTAGAGACAGGGTGAGGGCAAACTATGGCTACACCTTC.

For the CDR3, the DNA is TGTGCCAGCAGCTTGAAAAGGTTCGGCCCCTACGAGCAGTACTTC. Amino acid sequence: CASSLKRFGPYEQYF. The chain combines TRBV5-6 with TRBJ2-7; no clear D gene. Per germline, CDR1 SGHDT and CDR2 YYEEEE. The CDR3 runs to 15 residues. Trimming took 1 base from V and 2 from J, leaving 13 bases between them.

J is TRBJ1-2 and V is TRBV12-5; the match to TRBD1 covers 9 bases. Germline V gene sequence: CDR1 LGHNT, CDR2 FRNRAP. The trim removed 6 bases at V and 3 bases at J, leaving 11 bases unmatched. CDR3 size: 16 residues. Here the CDR3 DNA reads TGTGCTAGTGGCACGACAGGGGGAAGGTTATACTATGGCTACACCTTC. Translating gives CASGTTGGRLYYGYTF.

On this clonotype itself: The junction departs from the called germline gene at one end, perhaps through a read error. The V and J genes are TRBV11-2 and TRBJ2-5; the match to TRBD1 covers 7 bases. The CDR3 is made up of 13 amino acids. Germline V gene data show CDR1 as SGHAT and CDR2 as FQNNGV. The CDR3: CASSSTGEEIQYF. CDR3 coding DNA: TGTGCTAGCAGCTCTACAGGGGAAGAGATTCAGTACTTC.

About this clonotype: This may be a read error: a much more frequent sequence differs by one nucleotide. DNA for the CDR3: TGTGCCAGCAGGGACTGGGGGGAGAGGCCTGGGGCCAACGTCCTGACTTTC. Translation gives CASRDWGERPGANVLTF. The chain recombines TRBV6-5 with TRBJ2-6; D may be TRBD2 (6 bases). Trimming cost V 6 bases and J 2 bases, with 17 bases left between them. The CDR3 totals 17 residues. The germline CDR1 and CDR2 sequences are MNHEY and SVGAGI.

This chain joins TRBV6-5 and TRBJ1-6; no firm D call. Germline V lookup: CDR1 MNHEY, CDR2 SVGAGI. The V end lost 6 bases, the J end lost 8 bases, and 14 bases lay between the germline ends. The CDR3 loop spans 14 amino acids. This CDR3 is CASRPPCSHSPLHF. CDR3 nucleotides: TGTGCCAGCAGACCTCCCTGTTCGCATTCACCCCTCCACTTT.

Points on this clonotype: The junction and the germline gene differ at one end; a read error may be behind it. V is TRBV29-1 and J is TRBJ1-2; D possibly corresponds to TRBD1 (5 bases). This CDR3 spans 13 amino acids. The germline CDR1 and CDR2 sequences are SQVTM and ANQGSEA. CDR3 in amino acids: CSVPTGANCGYTF. The CDR3 DNA reads TGCAGCGTCCCAACCGGGGCTAACTGTGGCTACACCTTC.

Of note for this clonotype: Given a much more abundant clone one base away, this may be a read error. The gene calls are TRBV29-1 and TRBJ1-1; D gene uncertain. The germline V and J ends were trimmed by 3 bases and 1 base, with 9 bases remaining between them. The CDR3 is made up of 13 amino acids. Germline CDR1 SQVTM, CDR2 ANQGSEA. CDR3: CSVDRNTNTEAFF. The CDR3 nucleotides read TGCAGCGTTGACAGGAACACGAACACTGAAGCTTTCTTT. The variable domain in full, with the rest retrieved from reference TRBV29-1 and TRBJ1-1, is SAVISQKPSRDICQRGTSLTIQCQVDSQVTMMFWYRQQPGQSLTLIATANQGSEATYESGFVIDKFPISRPNLTFSTLTVSNMSPEDSSIYLCSVDRNTNTEAFFGQGTRLTVV.

The chain joins TRBV4-1 to TRBJ2-3, with 7 bases aligning to TRBD2. Per the germline V gene, CDR1 is MGHRA and CDR2 is YSYEKL. The J segment lost 6 bases and the V segment lost 3 bases, leaving 3 bases of the junction unmatched. The CDR3 has 13 residues. The CDR3 region has the DNA TGCGCCAGCAGCCAGGGACTAATTGATACGCAGTATTTT. Its translation is CASSQGLIDTQYF.

Many counts were recorded for this clonotype. The CDR3 sequence: CSALPAGQLETQYF. The CDR3 DNA reads TGCAGTGCGCTCCCGGCGGGGCAGTTAGAGACCCAGTACTTC. The gene calls are TRBV20-1 and TRBJ2-5, with D possibly being TRBD2 (6 bases). Germline V gives CDR1 DFQATT, CDR2 SNEGSKA (reference sequence). Trimming shortened V by 6 bases and J by 4 bases, and 18 bases separated the two germline ends. The CDR3 totals 14 residues.

Only a few counts were recorded for this clonotype. Here the CDR3 reads CASSQAIVLDVDEKLFF. The CDR3 region has the DNA TGCGCCAGCAGCCAAGCGATCGTCCTCGACGTGGATGAAAAACTGTTTTTT. The chain recombines TRBV4-3 with TRBJ1-4; D remains ambiguous. From germline, CDR1 is LGHNA and CDR2 YSLEER. V gave up 1 base and J gave up 6 bases, with 18 bases separating them. The CDR3 covers 17 residues.

With regard to this clonotype: Since a much larger clone is just one base distant, this may be a read error. Since the CDR3 does not end with the conserved phenylalanine or tryptophan, this likely comes from a read error. V gene TRBV6-5 combines with J gene TRBJ2-5; D gene unclear. Germline CDR1 MNHEY, CDR2 SVGAGI. V gave up 0 bases and J gave up 5 bases, with 10 bases separating them. This CDR3 has 14 amino acids. The CDR3: CASSYSSMGETQYS. CDR3 sequence (DNA): TGTGCCAGCAGTTACTCGAGTATGGGGGAGACCCAGTACTCC.

To note about this clonotype: One end of the junction fails to match germline, which may point to a read error. The genes are TRBV29-1 and TRBJ2-5; D is unclear. This CDR3 region has 12 residues. Germline CDR1 SQVTM, CDR2 ANQGSEA. CDR3 in DNA: TGCAGCGTTCAGGATATTACAGAGATCCAGTACTTC. Amino acids: CSVQDITEIQYF.

This chain's CDR3 is CASSRSDRSSKQYF. The CDR3 DNA sequence: TGTGCCAGCAGCAGATCCGACCGTTCCAGCAAGCAGTACTTC. The genes are TRBV5-6 and TRBJ2-7, with unresolved D. Germline loops: CDR1 SGHDT, CDR2 YYEEEE. Trimming removed 4 bases from V and 8 bases from J, with 19 bases in between. The length of the CDR3 is 14 residues.